One and the same sample provided the 17 T cell receptor beta chains below, sequenced in a study of CD8+ T cells in alopecia areata. Reverse transcription of extracted RNA yielded cDNA, which provided the sequencing template. Using immunoSEQ multiplex PCR, the repertoire was profiled, and TCRdb retains in-frame clones only, with some absent. The table lists about 180,000 clones, 50% to 65% of them singletons. Treatment noted: oral pan-JAK inhibitor, 5-10 mg twice daily. Sequencing used CD8+ T cells sorted from blood, obtained at week 24, from a patient treated with tofacitinib. The source is a human donor with alopecia areata.

The rearrangement links TRBV4-3 to TRBJ1-1; 7 bases match TRBD1. With V trimmed by 3 bases and J by 2 bases, 9 bases remained unmatched. Per germline, CDR1 LGHNA and CDR2 YSLEER. CDR3 length: 16 residues. Written as DNA, the CDR3 is TGCGCCAGCAGCCAGGCCGGAACAGGGGCCAACACTGAAGCTTTCTTT. It codes for CASSQAGTGANTEAFF.

The gene calls are TRBV30 and TRBJ1-5; D not certain. Trimming took 1 base from V and 6 from J, leaving 10 bases between them. The CDR3 spans 13 residues. From germline, CDR1 is GTSNPN and CDR2 SVGIG (reference sequence). The CDR3 DNA follows: TGTGCCTGGAGTGGGGGAATGTTTCAGCCCCAGCATTTT. Its translation: CAWSGGMFQPQHF.

Only a few counts were recorded for this clone. The V gene is TRBV4-3, the J gene TRBJ1-5; no firm D call. Per the germline V gene, CDR1 is LGHNA and CDR2 is YSLEER. Trimming stripped 4 bases from V and 5 bases from J, with 12 bases between. This CDR3 has 14 amino acids. The CDR3 nucleotides read TGCGCCAGCAGCCTTGTATTCGGGGATCAGCCCCAGCATTTT. The encoded protein is CASSLVFGDQPQHF.

The chain has TRBV4-1 and TRBJ1-2, with 7 bases identical to TRBD1. The ends lost 0 bases at V and 7 bases at J; junction bases unmatched: 5. From germline, CDR1 is MGHRA and CDR2 YSYEKL. CDR3 length equals 14 residues. The CDR3: CASSQDRGPLGYTF. In nucleotides, the CDR3 is TGCGCCAGCAGCCAAGATAGGGGGCCCCTTGGCTACACCTTC.

The rearrangement links TRBV29-1 to TRBJ1-4; the match to TRBD1 covers 7 bases. The CDR3 contains 15 residues. From germline, CDR1 is SQVTM and CDR2 ANQGSEA. V shed 3 bases, J shed 4 bases, and the junction held 8 bases outside the gene matches. The CDR3 DNA sequence: TGCAGCGTTGACGCACCAGGGGGAGATAATGAAAAACTGTTTTTT. As protein: CSVDAPGGDNEKLFF.

V and J are TRBV19 and TRBJ2-2; D uncertain. CDR3 length: 15 residues. The V gene's germline CDR1 is LNHDA and CDR2 SQIVND (reference sequence). The V end lost 0 bases, the J end lost 5 bases, and 10 bases lay between the germline ends. This CDR3 is CASSIELQSTGELFF. The CDR3 DNA reads TGTGCCAGTAGTATAGAGCTACAGTCTACCGGGGAGCTGTTTTTT.

V gene TRBV12-5 combines with J gene TRBJ1-4; no clear D. The V end was cut by 6 bases, the J end by 7 bases, with 3 bases between. The CDR3 extends over 10 amino acids. From germline, CDR1 is LGHNT and CDR2 FRNRAP. The CDR3 region has the DNA TGTGCTAGTGGGGCTGAAAAACTGTTTTTT. Encoded protein: CASGAEKLFF.

There are a few counts of this clone. The V gene is TRBV5-1, the J gene TRBJ2-3; TRBD1 agrees at 11 bases. Trimming took 1 base from V and 5 from J; bases not matched to a gene: 6. Germline V CDR1 and CDR2: SGHRS, YFSETQ. The CDR3 is 16 residues long. The CDR3, as DNA: TGCGCCAGCAGCTTGTCCGGGACAGGGGGAAGAGATACGCAGTATTTT. Translating it yields CASSLSGTGGRDTQYF.

V gene TRBV11-1 combines with J gene TRBJ2-7; 15 bases fit TRBD2. Germline V CDR1 and CDR2: SGHAT, FQDESV (reference sequence). V shed 5 bases, J shed 2 bases, and the junction held 4 bases outside the gene matches. This CDR3 is 16 amino acids long. CDR3 DNA: TGTGCCAGCAGCCGCGGACTAGCGGGGGGGACCTACGAGCAGTACTTC. Its translation: CASSRGLAGGTYEQYF.

There are a few counts of this clone. The chain is built from TRBV25-1 and TRBJ1-1; D remains ambiguous. V lost 6 bases, J lost 7 bases, and 21 bases lay in between. The germline V gene has CDR1 MGHDK and CDR2 SYGVNS. The CDR3 is made up of 15 amino acids. The CDR3 nucleotides read TGTGCCAGCAGGGGTGGCGGAGCCCAAAACCGTGAAGCTTTCTTT. Protein: CASRGGGAQNREAFF.

The chain combines TRBV5-6 with TRBJ1-6, with D maybe TRBD1 (5 bases). From germline, CDR1 is SGHDT and CDR2 YYEEEE. V was trimmed by 3 bases and J by 11 bases, leaving 21 bases between them. This CDR3 has 16 residues. The CDR3 loop reads CASSSWTIGALPPLHF. Written as DNA, the CDR3 is TGTGCCAGCAGCTCCTGGACAATCGGGGCCCTACCACCCCTCCACTTT.

The gene calls are TRBV11-2 and TRBJ2-2, with D unclear. Trimming took 1 base from V and 7 from J, leaving 7 bases between them. CDR3 length equals 13 residues. In germline, CDR1 is SGHAT, CDR2 FQNNGV. The CDR3 region has the DNA TGTGCCAGCAGCTTAGTATTCTACGGGGAGCTGTTTTTT. It encodes CASSLVFYGELFF.

The chain uses TRBV4-2 and TRBJ1-1; 10 positions agree with TRBD1. V trimming: 4 bases; J trimming: 6 bases; junction bases outside the gene matches: 2. The CDR3 extends over 13 amino acids. Germline assignment: CDR1 LGHNA and CDR2 YNFKEQ. The CDR3 nucleotides read TGTGCCAGCAGCCTTGGGACAGGGGCTGAAGCTTTCTTT. This gives the protein CASSLGTGAEAFF.

The rearrangement uses TRBV7-3 and TRBJ2-7, with TRBD1 identical over 9 bases. The germline gives CDR1 SGHTA, CDR2 FQGTGA. Losses at the gene ends were 2 bases for V and 5 bases for J; bases not matched to a gene: 1. The CDR3 extends over 13 amino acids. The CDR3 is CASSLDRGDEQYF. For the CDR3, the DNA is TGTGCCAGCAGCTTAGACAGGGGGGACGAGCAGTACTTC.

This clone has a single count. The chain links TRBV5-1 to TRBJ2-2; a possible D gene is TRBD2 (5 bases). V shed 1 base and J shed 4 bases, with 8 bases lying between them. This CDR3 is built from 14 residues. The germline V gene has CDR1 SGHRS and CDR2 YFSETQ. The DNA for the CDR3 is TGCGCCAGCAGCTTGTATGAGGGCACCGGGGAGCTGTTTTTT. Its protein is CASSLYEGTGELFF.

This clone came up a few times. The rearrangement uses TRBV29-1 and TRBJ2-7; 8 positions agree with TRBD2. CDR3 length: 11 amino acids. J gave up 5 bases and V 5 bases, and 2 bases lay outside the gene matches. The germline V gene has CDR1 SQVTM and CDR2 ANQGSEA. CDR3 DNA sequence: TGCAGCGTTTTAGCGGGGAACGAGCAGTACTTC. Residues: CSVLAGNEQYF.

In this sample, this clone turned up a few times. The rearrangement links TRBV2 to TRBJ2-2; 7 bases agree with TRBD2. V gave up 6 bases and J gave up 6 bases; unmatched junction bases: 7. CDR3 length: 14 amino acids. Germline CDR1 SNHLY, CDR2 FYNNEI. CDR3 nucleotides: TGTGCCAGCAGAGCCCGGGACTACCCCGGGGAGCTGTTTTTT. Amino acids: CASRARDYPGELFF. The whole variable domain, remainder taken from reference TRBV2 and TRBJ2-2, is EPEVTQTPSHQVTQMGQEVILRCVPISNHLYFYWYRQILGQKVEFLVSFYNNEISEKSEIFDDQFSVERPDGSNFTLKIRSTKLEDSAMYFCASRARDYPGELFFGEGSRLTVL.